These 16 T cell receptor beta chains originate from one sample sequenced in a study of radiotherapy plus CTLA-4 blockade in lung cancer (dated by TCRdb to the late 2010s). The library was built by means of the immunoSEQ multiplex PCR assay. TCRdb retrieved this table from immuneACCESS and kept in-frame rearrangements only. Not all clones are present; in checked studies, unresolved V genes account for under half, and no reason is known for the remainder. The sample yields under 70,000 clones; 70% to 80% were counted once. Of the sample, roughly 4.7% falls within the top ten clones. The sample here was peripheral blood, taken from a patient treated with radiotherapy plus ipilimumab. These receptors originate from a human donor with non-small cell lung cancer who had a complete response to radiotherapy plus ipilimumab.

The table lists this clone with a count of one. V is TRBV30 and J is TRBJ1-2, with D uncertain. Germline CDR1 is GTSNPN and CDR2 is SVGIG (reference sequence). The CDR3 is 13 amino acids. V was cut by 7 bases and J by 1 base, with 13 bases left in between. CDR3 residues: CASTRTSNYGYTF. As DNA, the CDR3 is TGTGCCTCAACCCGCACAAGTAACTATGGCTACACCTTC. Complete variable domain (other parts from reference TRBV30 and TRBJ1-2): SQTIHQWPATLVQPVGSPLSLECTVEGTSNPNLYWYRQAAGRGLQLLFYSVGIGQISSEVPQNLSASRPQDRQFILSSKKLLLSDSGFYLCASTRTSNYGYTFGSGTRLTVV.

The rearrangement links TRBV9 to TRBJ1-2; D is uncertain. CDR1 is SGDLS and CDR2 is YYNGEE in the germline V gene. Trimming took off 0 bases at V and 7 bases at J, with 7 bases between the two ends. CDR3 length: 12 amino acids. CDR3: CASSVAGTGYTF. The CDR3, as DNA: TGTGCCAGCAGCGTAGCCGGCACTGGCTACACCTTC.

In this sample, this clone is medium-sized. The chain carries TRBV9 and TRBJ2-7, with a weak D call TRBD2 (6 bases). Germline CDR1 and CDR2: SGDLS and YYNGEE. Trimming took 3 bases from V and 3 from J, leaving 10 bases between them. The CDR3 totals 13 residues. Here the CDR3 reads CASSAGTGYEQYF. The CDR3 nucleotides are TGTGCCAGCAGCGCGGGGACTGGCTACGAGCAGTACTTC.

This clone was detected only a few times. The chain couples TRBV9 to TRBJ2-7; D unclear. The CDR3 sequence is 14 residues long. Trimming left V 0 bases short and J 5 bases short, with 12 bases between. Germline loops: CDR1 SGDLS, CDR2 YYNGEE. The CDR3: CASSVVPGTHEQYF. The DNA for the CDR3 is TGTGCCAGCAGCGTAGTTCCGGGCACCCACGAGCAGTACTTC.

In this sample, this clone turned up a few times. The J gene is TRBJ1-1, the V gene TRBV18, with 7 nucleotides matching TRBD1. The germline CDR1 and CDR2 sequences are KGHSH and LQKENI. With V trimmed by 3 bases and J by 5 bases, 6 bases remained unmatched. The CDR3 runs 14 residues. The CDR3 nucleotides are TGTGCCAGCTCACCGATGACAGGGAAAACTGAAGCTTTCTTT. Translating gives CASSPMTGKTEAFF.

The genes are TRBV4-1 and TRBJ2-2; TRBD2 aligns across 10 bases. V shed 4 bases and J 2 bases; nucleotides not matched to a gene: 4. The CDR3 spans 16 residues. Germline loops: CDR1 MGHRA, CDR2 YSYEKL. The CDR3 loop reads CASSPWTSGNTGELFF. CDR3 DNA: TGCGCCAGCAGCCCGTGGACTAGCGGAAACACCGGGGAGCTGTTTTTT.

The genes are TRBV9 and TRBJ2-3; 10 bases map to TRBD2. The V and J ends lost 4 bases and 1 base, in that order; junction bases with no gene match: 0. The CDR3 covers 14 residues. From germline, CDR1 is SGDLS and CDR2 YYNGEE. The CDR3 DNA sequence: TGTGCCAGCAGCACTAGCGGGGGCACAGATACGCAGTATTTT. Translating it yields CASSTSGGTDTQYF. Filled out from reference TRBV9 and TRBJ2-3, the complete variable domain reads DSGVTQTPKHLITATGQRVTLRCSPRSGDLSVYWYQQSLDQGLQFLIQYYNGEERAKGNILERFSAQQFPDLHSELNLSSLELGDSALYFCASSTSGGTDTQYFGPGTRLTVL.

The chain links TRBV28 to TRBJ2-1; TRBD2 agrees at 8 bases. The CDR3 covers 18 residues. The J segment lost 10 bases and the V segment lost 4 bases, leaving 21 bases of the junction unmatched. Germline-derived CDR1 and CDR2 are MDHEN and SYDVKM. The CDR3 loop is CASSYPRSSSGDLWEQFF. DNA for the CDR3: TGTGCCAGCAGTTACCCCCGGTCGAGTAGCGGGGACCTATGGGAGCAGTTCTTC. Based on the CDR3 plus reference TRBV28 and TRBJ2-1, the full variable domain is DVKVTQSSRYLVKRTGEKVFLECVQDMDHENMFWYRQDPGLGLRLIYFSYDVKMKEKGDIPEGYSVSREKKERFSLILESASTNQTSMYLCASSYPRSSSGDLWEQFFGPGTRLTVL.

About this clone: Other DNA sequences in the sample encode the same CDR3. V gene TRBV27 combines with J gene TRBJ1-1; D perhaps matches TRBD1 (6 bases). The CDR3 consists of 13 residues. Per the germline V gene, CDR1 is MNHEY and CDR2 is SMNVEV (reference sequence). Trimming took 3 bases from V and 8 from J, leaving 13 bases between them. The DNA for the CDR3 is TGTGCCAGCAGTTTTATCGGACAGACCGAAGCTTTCTTT. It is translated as CASSFIGQTEAFF.

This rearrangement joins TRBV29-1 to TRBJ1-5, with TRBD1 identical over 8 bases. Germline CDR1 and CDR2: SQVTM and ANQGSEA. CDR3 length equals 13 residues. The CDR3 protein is CSIRTGSNQPQHF. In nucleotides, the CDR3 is TGCTCCATCAGGACAGGGAGCAATCAGCCCCAGCATTTT.

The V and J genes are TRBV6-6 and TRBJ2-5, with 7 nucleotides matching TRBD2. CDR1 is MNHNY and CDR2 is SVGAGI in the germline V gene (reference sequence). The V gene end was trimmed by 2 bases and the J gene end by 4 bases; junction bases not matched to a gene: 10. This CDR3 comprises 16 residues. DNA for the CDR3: TGTGCCAGCAGTTACGCTTCGCGGGGGAGCGGAGAGACCCAGTACTTC. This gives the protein CASSYASRGSGETQYF.

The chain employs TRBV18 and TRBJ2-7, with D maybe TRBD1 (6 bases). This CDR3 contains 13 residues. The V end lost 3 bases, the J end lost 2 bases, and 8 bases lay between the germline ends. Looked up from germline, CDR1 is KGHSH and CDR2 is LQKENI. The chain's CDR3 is CASSPWTAYEQYF. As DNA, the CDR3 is TGTGCCAGCTCACCCTGGACAGCCTACGAGCAGTACTTC.

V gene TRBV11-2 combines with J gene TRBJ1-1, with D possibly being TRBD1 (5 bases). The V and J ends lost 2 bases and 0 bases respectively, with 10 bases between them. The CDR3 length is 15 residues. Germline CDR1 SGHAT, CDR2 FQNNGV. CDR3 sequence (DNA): TGTGCCAGCAGCTTAAATTCGGGGCTGAACACTGAAGCTTTCTTT. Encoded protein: CASSLNSGLNTEAFF. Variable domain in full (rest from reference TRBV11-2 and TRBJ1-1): EAGVAQSPRYKIIEKRQSVAFWCNPISGHATLYWYQQILGQGPKLLIQFQNNGVVDDSQLPKDRFSAERLKGVDSTLKIQPAKLEDSAVYLCASSLNSGLNTEAFFGQGTRLTVV.

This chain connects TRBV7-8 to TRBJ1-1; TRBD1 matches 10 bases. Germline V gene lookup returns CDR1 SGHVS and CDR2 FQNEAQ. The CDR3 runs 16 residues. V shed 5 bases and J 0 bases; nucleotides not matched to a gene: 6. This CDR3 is CASSNRDRGLNTEAFF. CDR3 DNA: TGTGCCAGCAGCAACCGGGACAGGGGATTGAACACTGAAGCTTTCTTT.

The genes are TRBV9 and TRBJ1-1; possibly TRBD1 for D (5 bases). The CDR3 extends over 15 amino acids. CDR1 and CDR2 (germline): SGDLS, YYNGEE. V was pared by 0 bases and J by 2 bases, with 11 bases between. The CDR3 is CASSVAWGGNTEAFF. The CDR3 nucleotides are TGTGCCAGCAGCGTAGCTTGGGGGGGAAACACTGAAGCTTTCTTT.

This chain's CDR3 is CASSQEMHPRYTQYF. CDR3 DNA sequence: TGCGCCAGCAGCCAAGAGATGCATCCGAGGTATACGCAGTATTTT. The chain recombines TRBV4-3 with TRBJ2-3, with D hard to call. The germline V gene has CDR1 LGHNA and CDR2 YSLEER. Trimming took off 0 bases at V and 7 bases at J, with 14 bases between the two ends. The CDR3 runs to 15 residues.